This TCR beta chain was sequenced during a study of cytomegalovirus exposure and HLA in healthy donors. Broader study findings: What a later analysis reportedly showed was that an Asian-associated ancestry cluster had fewer N-insertions than the approximately 700-donor mean.

CDR3 size: 17 residues. The germline CDR1 and CDR2 sequences are SGHRS and YFSETQ. After removal of 2 bases from V and 6 bases from J, the junction contained 8 bases not matched to a gene. Notes on this clone: Its antigen remains unknown.

The PCR employed 60 Vbeta primers together with 13 Jbeta primers. The method was immunoSEQ multiplex PCR; TCRdb's version includes in-frame clones alone and lacks a portion of them. This table has about 160,000 clones, roughly 79% appearing once. Material for sequencing was PBMCs. This sequence joins TRBV5-1 and TRBJ2-3, with 14 bases lining up with TRBD2. The source is a woman between 50 and 59 years old in good health and CMV-seropositive. CDR3 nucleotides: TGCGCCAGCAGCTTAGGACTAGCGGGGGGACTTAGGGATACGCAGTATTTT. Amino acid sequence: CASSLGLAGGLRDTQYF.